This T cell receptor beta chain came from a study of human T cells and chemical hapten exposure. Study-level information: Among samples, TCR yields varied mainly because of small differences in pooled library volume.

The CDR3 covers 11 residues. V lost 6 bases and J lost 7, with 12 bases in between. Germline V CDR1 and CDR2: SQVTM, ANQGSEA. As regards this clonotype: The antigen is undetermined.

Study-level points and caveats: DPC sensitization produced no change in TCRs with frequency above 1 in 1000.

Separate cDNA molecules received unique molecular identifiers, which the library attached to them. Per the authors' pipeline: Counting gave a median of about 89,000 TCRs per sample, with values ranging from about 23,224 to 690,600. TCRdb independently ran MiXCR on the 5' RACE reads; one entry per CDR3 protein. In this record, the V and J calls reflect TCRdb's handling and not the investigators' own analysis. The sample lists around 140,000 distinct CDR3 sequences, around 4% occurring once. Extraction yielded total RNA from whole blood (unfractionated). The chain carries TRBV29-1 and TRBJ1-2, with D maybe TRBD1 (6 bases). This TCR derives from a female donor in good health. The CDR3 loop is CSVDCRGGYTF. CDR3 coding DNA: TGCAGCGTCGATTGCAGGGGTGGCTACACCTTC.